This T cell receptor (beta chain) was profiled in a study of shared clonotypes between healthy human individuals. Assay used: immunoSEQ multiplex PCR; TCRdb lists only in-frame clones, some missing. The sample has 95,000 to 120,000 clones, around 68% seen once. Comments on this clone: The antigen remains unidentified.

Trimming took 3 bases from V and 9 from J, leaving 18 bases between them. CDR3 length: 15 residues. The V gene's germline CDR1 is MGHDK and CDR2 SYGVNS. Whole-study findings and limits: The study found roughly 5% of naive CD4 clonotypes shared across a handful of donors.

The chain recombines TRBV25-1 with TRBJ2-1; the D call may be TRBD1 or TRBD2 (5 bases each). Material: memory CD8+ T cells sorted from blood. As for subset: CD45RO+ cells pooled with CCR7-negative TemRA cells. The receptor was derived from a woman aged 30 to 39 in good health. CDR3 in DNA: TGTGCCAGCAGTGACAGGCAGGGCCATCGGGGTGAGCAGTTCTTC. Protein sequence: CASSDRQGHRGEQFF.